A single T cell receptor (beta chain) is shown here with its context. Its specificity is not known. The assay was immunoSEQ multiplex PCR, and TCRdb's table has in-frame clones only and misses some. Among roughly 70,000 clones listed, about 91% were seen once. The data derive from a study of OX40 agonist ivuxolimab in advanced cancers. Findings of the study overall: Certain nonresponders additionally had low normalized T-cell clonal expansion.

Trimming cost V 0 bases and J 3 bases, with 6 bases left between them. CDR3 length: 14 amino acids. CDR1 and CDR2 from the germline V gene are SGHRS and YFSETQ. The sequencing used CD4+ or CD8+ T cells sorted from blood, collected in a trial of the OX40 agonist ivuxolimab. The V and J genes are TRBV5-1 and TRBJ1-4; D perhaps matches TRBD1 (5 bases). The clonotype was recovered from an adult with an advanced solid tumor such as melanoma, head and neck, liver or kidney cancer. The CDR3 DNA reads as TGCGCCAGCAGCTTGGGACAGTCTAATGAAAAACTGTTTTTT. Protein: CASSLGQSNEKLFF.